Below, one TCR beta chain is given with its context. Its antigen has not been determined. Per-nucleotide qualities are absent, and no much larger clonotype sits a single base away. The sample is drawn from a study of OX40 agonist ivuxolimab in advanced cancers. In terms of the full investigation: Ivuxolimab was a fully human IgG2 agonistic monoclonal antibody targeting the costimulatory receptor OX40 (CD134). Intravenous ivuxolimab was administered to patients every 2 weeks at six dose levels: 0.01, 0.1, 0.3, 1.5, 3 and 10 mg/kg. The dose-escalation cohort was roughly 80% male with a mean age of approximately 59 years, ranging from about 23 to 85. Partial responses were achieved by three dose-escalation patients, of whom one had hepatocellular carcinoma and two had cutaneous melanoma. Peripheral TCRbeta sequencing was intended to test whether TCR sequence diversity was altered and clonal T-cell expansion was caused by ivuxolimab. Of the roughly 52 dose-escalation patients, hepatocellular carcinoma was present in roughly 19, melanoma in approximately 15, renal cell carcinoma in 9 and head and neck cancer in 9. Prior anti-PD-1, anti-PD-L1 or anti-CTLA-4 therapy was permitted, and checkpoint inhibitors had been received by less than 45% of dose-escalation patients. The paper reports the monotherapy dose-escalation portion (N of about 50 patients) of the phase I ivuxolimab trial.

Beyond this particular receptor, the publication reports: At doses of 0.1 to 3.0 mg/kg, clonal expansion of both CD4+ and CD8+ T cells in blood was seen between baseline and week 6. Low levels of normalized T-cell clonal expansion were also seen in some patients who did not respond. In the 0.1-3.0 mg/kg groups, partial responders had among the lowest normalized peripheral clonal expansion, particularly in CD8+ T cells. Which antigens the clonally expanded peripheral T cells were specific for was not determined. On average, CD8+ T cells showed more expanded clones than CD4+ T cells after ivuxolimab.

The trial excluded patients who had a history of autoimmune disease or who were on systemic immunosuppression. Peripheral blood for TCR sequencing was collected from all dose cohorts at baseline, on cycle 4 day 1, and on cycle 7 day 1. The samples were drawn from a first-in-human, open-label, multicenter phase I dose-escalation trial of ivuxolimab. Adults with locally advanced or metastatic head and neck squamous cell, hepatocellular, melanoma or renal cell carcinoma were enrolled in the trial. CD4+ and CD8+ T cells were sorted separately from peripheral blood before TCR sequencing. To sequence the TCRbeta CDR3 region, genomic DNA was isolated from the sorted cells. The immunoSEQ Assay was used for sequencing of TCRbeta CDR3 regions. Imported from immuneACCESS, the table was reduced by TCRdb to in-frame sequences with V and J called. These copies leave out some clones; in studies compared against another copy, an unresolved V gene accounts for under half, and the cause of the remainder is not known. This sample comprises approximately 100,000 clones, about nine tenths of them detected only once. The top ten constitute approximately 0.31% of the sample.

The receptor was isolated from an adult with an advanced solid tumor such as melanoma, head and neck, liver or kidney cancer. The input for sequencing was CD4+ or CD8+ T cells sorted from blood, taken in a trial of the OX40 agonist ivuxolimab.

CDR3 loop: CASTRLGGAALRTQYF. The DNA sequence is as follows: TGTGCCTCCACACGCCTAGGGGGGGCAGCACTTCGGACCCAGTACTTC. The V gene is TRBV21-1 and the J gene is TRBJ2-5; the tabulated D call, TRBD2, remains unverified against the DNA. TRBV21-1 is a pseudogene locus. The CDR3 sequence holds 16 residues, the cysteine and phenylalanine included. Only the CDR3 region is kept as DNA, spanning 48 bases read in frame from base 1.